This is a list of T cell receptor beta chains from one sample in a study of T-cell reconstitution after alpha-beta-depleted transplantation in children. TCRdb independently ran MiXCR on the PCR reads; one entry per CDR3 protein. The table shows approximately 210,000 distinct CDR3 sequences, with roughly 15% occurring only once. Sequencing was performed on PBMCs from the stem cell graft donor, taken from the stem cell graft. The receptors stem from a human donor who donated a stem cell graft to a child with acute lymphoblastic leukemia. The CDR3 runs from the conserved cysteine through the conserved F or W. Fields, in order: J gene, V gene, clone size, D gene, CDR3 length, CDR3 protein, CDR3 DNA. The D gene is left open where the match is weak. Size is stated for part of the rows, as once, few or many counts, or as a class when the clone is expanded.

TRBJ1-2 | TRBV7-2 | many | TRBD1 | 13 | CASSPPGGYGYTF | TGTGCCAGCAGCCCCCCAGGGGGCTATGGCTACACCTTC
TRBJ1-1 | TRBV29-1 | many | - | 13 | CSVERSGNTEAFF | TGCAGCGTTGAGAGGAGCGGGAACACTGAAGCTTTCTTT
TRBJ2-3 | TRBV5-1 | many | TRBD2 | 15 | CASKDSGRFSTDTHF | TGCGCCAGCAAAGACAGCGGGAGGTTTAGCACAGATACGCATTTT
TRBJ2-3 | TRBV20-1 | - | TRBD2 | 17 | CSAWRPAGGRVTDTQYF | TGCAGTGCCTGGCGCCCGGCGGGGGGGCGGGTGACAGATACGCAGTATTTT
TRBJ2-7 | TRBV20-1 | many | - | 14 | CSARDLRRSYEQYF | TGCAGTGCTAGAGATTTAAGGAGATCCTACGAGCAGTACTTC
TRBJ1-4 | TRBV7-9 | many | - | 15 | CASSLAGLTNEKLFF | TGTGCCAGCAGCTTAGCAGGTTTGACGAATGAAAAACTGTTTTTT
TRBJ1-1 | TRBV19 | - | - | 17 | CASSQRNRELMNTEAFF | TGTGCCAGTAGTCAAAGGAACAGGGAATTAATGAACACTGAAGCTTTCTTT
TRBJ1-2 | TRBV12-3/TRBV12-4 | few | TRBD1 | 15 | CASSFWDRGHYGYTF | TGTGCCAGCAGTTTTTGGGACAGGGGGCACTATGGCTACACCTTC
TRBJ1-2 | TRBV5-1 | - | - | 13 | CASRAEGEDGYTF | TGCGCCAGCAGGGCGGAGGGGGAGGATGGCTACACCTTC
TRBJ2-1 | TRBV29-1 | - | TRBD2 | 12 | CSLDGGENEQFF | TGCAGTTTAGACGGGGGGGAGAATGAGCAGTTCTTC
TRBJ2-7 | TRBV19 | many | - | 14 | CASSLGAHTYEQYF | TGTGCCAGTAGTCTTGGGGCGCACACCTACGAGCAGTACTTC
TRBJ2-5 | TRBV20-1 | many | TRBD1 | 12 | CSAPTGGETQYF | TGCAGTGCCCCGACAGGGGGGGAGACCCAGTACTTC
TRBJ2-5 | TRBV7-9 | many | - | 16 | CASSLVGRPSKETQYF | TGTGCCAGCAGCTTAGTGGGACGGCCAAGCAAAGAGACCCAGTACTTC
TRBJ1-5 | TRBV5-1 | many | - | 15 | CASSLGGQGNQPQHF | TGCGCCAGCAGCTTGGGTGGGCAGGGCAATCAGCCCCAGCATTTT
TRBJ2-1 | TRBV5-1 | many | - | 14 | CASSLGHHEDEQFF | TGCGCCAGCAGCCTCGGACACCATGAGGATGAGCAGTTCTTC
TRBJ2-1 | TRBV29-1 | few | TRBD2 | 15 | CSVVLAGGDYNEQFF | TGCAGCGTTGTTTTAGCGGGAGGGGACTACAATGAGCAGTTCTTC
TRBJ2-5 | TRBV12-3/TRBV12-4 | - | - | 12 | CASTQRGGTQYF | TGTGCCAGCACTCAGAGGGGGGGGACCCAGTACTTC
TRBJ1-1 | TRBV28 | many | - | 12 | CASSFRTVEAFF | TGTGCCAGCAGTTTTAGGACGGTGGAAGCTTTCTTT
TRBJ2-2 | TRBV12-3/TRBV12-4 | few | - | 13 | CASSLLRDGELFF | TGTGCCAGCAGTTTATTGAGGGACGGGGAGCTGTTTTTT
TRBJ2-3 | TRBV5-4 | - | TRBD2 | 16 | CASSLGASGSADTQYF | TGTGCCAGCAGCTTGGGAGCTAGCGGGAGTGCAGATACGCAGTATTTT
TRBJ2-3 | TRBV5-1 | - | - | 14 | CASSPTINTDTQYF | TGCGCCAGCAGCCCCACTATTAACACAGATACGCAGTATTTT
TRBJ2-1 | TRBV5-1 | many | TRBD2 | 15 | CASSSSGLEYNEQFF | TGCGCCAGCAGCTCTTCGGGACTAGAATACAATGAGCAGTTCTTC
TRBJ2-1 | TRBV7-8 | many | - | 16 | CASSQRALRLYNEQFF | TGTGCCAGCAGCCAACGGGCGTTGCGGTTATACAATGAGCAGTTCTTC
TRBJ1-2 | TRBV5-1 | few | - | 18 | CASTTSRGGVKDYYGYTF | TGCGCCAGCACCACCTCCCGCGGGGGGGTCAAGGACTACTATGGCTACACCTTC
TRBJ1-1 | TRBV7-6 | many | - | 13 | CASSSRDGGRAFF | TGTGCCAGCAGCTCCAGGGACGGGGGGCGAGCTTTCTTT
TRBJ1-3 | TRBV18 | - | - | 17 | CASSQLGTAVSGNTIYF | TGTGCCAGCTCACAACTCGGGACCGCCGTCTCTGGAAACACCATATATTTT
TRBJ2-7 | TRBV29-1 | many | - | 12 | CSVRLDTYEQYF | TGCAGCGTCCGCCTGGACACGTACGAGCAGTACTTC
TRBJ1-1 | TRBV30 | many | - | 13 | CAWSYMGNTEAFF | TGTGCCTGGAGCTATATGGGGAACACTGAAGCTTTCTTT
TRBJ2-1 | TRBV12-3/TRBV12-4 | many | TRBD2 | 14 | CASSLAGGPHEQFF | TGTGCCAGCAGTTTAGCGGGAGGGCCCCATGAGCAGTTCTTC